What follows are 24 T cell receptor beta chains derived from one specimen sequenced in a study of T cell repertoires in cytomegalovirus infection. TCRdb re-analysed the reads in MiXCR, keeping a single row per CDR3 protein. The sample lists hundreds of thousands of distinct CDR3 sequences; roughly a third were seen once. Their target antigens are unknown. Sequencing used cultured PBMCs, obtained from culture after CMV antigen stimulation. The receptors here all came from a human donor in good health (CMV status not recorded). Some clones in this sample may be carry-over from other donors' samples.

This clonotype was found once. J is TRBJ2-3 and V is TRBV7-9; 7 nucleotides match TRBD2. V gave up 5 bases and J gave up 2 bases; unmatched junction bases: 10. CDR3 size: 16 residues. The V gene's germline CDR1 is SEHNR and CDR2 FQNEAQ (reference sequence). CDR3 residues: CASSRASSGFTDTQYF. CDR3 bases: TGTGCCAGCAGCCGTGCCTCTAGCGGATTCACAGATACGCAGTATTTT.

The CDR3 loop is CASSQSGTTKNIQYF. CDR3 DNA: TGTGCCAGCAGCCAGTCCGGGACAACCAAAAACATTCAGTACTTC. J is TRBJ2-4 and V is TRBV7-8, with D maybe TRBD1 (6 bases). V was cut by 5 bases and J by 2 bases, with 13 bases left in between. CDR3 length equals 15 residues. Per germline, CDR1 SGHVS and CDR2 FQNEAQ.

J is TRBJ2-1 and V is TRBV4-1; D not certain. The CDR3 runs 15 residues. V lost 1 base, J lost 4 bases, and 11 bases lay in between. Germline V lookup: CDR1 MGHRA, CDR2 YSYEKL. CDR3 loop: CASSQVLTLYNEQFF. DNA for the CDR3: TGCGCCAGCAGCCAAGTGCTAACCCTATACAATGAGCAGTTCTTC.

This clonotype was seen just once. This rearrangement joins TRBV20-1 to TRBJ2-7; D unresolved. Germline lookup yields CDR1 DFQATT and CDR2 SNEGSKA (reference sequence). This CDR3 has 13 amino acids. Trimming took off 1 base at V and 2 bases at J, with 9 bases between the two ends. The CDR3 spells CSARGSTTYEQYF. For the CDR3, the DNA is TGCAGTGCTAGAGGCTCCACGACCTACGAGCAGTACTTC.

This clonotype was seen only a few times. This chain connects TRBV7-2 to TRBJ2-3; 7 nucleotides match TRBD2. Germline V gives CDR1 SGHTA, CDR2 FQGNSA. This CDR3 has 17 amino acids. V dropped 1 base and J dropped 4; count of bases not matched to a gene: 11. CDR3 residues: CASSLGPSGGGSDTQYF. The CDR3 DNA reads as TGTGCCAGCAGCTTAGGGCCTAGCGGAGGCGGGTCAGATACGCAGTATTTT.

This sequence joins TRBV20-1 and TRBJ2-7; no reliable D call. The CDR3 runs to 12 residues. Germline V CDR1 and CDR2: DFQATT, SNEGSKA (reference sequence). Trimming removed 6 bases at V and 4 bases at J, with 13 bases between. This chain's CDR3 is CSAPSGRYEQYF. The CDR3 DNA reads as TGCAGTGCCCCGTCGGGCAGGTACGAGCAGTACTTC.

The chain recombines TRBV29-1 with TRBJ1-1; 7 bases align to TRBD1. V was pared by 7 bases and J by 4 bases, with 6 bases of the junction left unmatched. This CDR3 has 12 residues. The V gene's germline CDR1 is SQVTM and CDR2 ANQGSEA. CDR3 DNA: TGCAGCGGTAAAACAGGGGTCACTGAAGCTTTCTTT. Its translation: CSGKTGVTEAFF.

This clonotype showed up just a few times. V usage is TRBV4-1 and J usage is TRBJ2-1; TRBD2 might be the D (6 bases). The CDR3 has 16 residues. Looked up from germline, CDR1 is MGHRA and CDR2 is YSYEKL. Trimming stripped 5 bases from V and 2 bases from J, with 16 bases between. The CDR3 bases are TGCGCCAGCAGCTTCTTCGGGGGAGAGGCCTACAATGAGCAGTTCTTC. Its translation: CASSFFGGEAYNEQFF.

Written as DNA, the CDR3 is TGTGCCAGCGGTCAAGGACTAGCGGGAGTCGATGAGCAGTTCTTC. Protein: CASGQGLAGVDEQFF. V usage is TRBV6-2 or TRBV6-3 and J usage is TRBJ2-1; 13 positions agree with TRBD2. Germline V gene lookup returns CDR1 MNHEY and CDR2 SVGEGT. CDR3 length equals 15 residues. J was trimmed by 8 bases and V by 8 bases; bases with no gene match: 9.

J is TRBJ2-1 and V is TRBV18; the match to TRBD2 covers 7 bases. The CDR3 covers 16 residues. Trimming removed 4 bases from V and 2 bases from J; junction bases left unmatched: 8. From germline, CDR1 is KGHSH and CDR2 LQKENI. CDR3 sequence: CASSLLSGTAYNEQFF. DNA of the CDR3: TGTGCCAGCTCACTCCTCAGCGGGACGGCCTACAATGAGCAGTTCTTC.

The chain links TRBV7-6 to TRBJ2-3; D ambiguous. Germline CDR1 reads SGHVS; CDR2 reads FNYEAQ. This CDR3 has 14 amino acids. V shed 4 bases and J shed 3 bases, with 11 bases lying between them. CDR3 region: CASSSYYGTDTQYF. DNA of the CDR3: TGTGCCAGCAGCTCATACTACGGGACAGATACGCAGTATTTT.

This clonotype was observed a handful of times. V usage is TRBV5-5 and J usage is TRBJ2-7; tentative D call: TRBD1 (6 bases). The germline V gene encodes CDR1 SGHKS and CDR2 YYEKEE (reference sequence). The CDR3 extends over 14 amino acids. Trimming pared 1 base from V and 6 bases from J, leaving 14 bases between. The CDR3 coding sequence is TGTGCCAGCAGCTTGTGGGGCAGGGGTCGCGAGCAGTACGTC. The encoded protein is CASSLWGRGREQYV.

The rearrangement uses TRBV24-1 and TRBJ2-7, with D perhaps matching TRBD1 or TRBD2 (5 bases each). Germline CDR1 KGHDR, CDR2 SFDVKD. This CDR3 has 13 amino acids. Trimming left V 0 bases short and J 4 bases short, with 6 bases between. CDR3 region: CATSDLWGYEQYF. As DNA, the CDR3 is TGTGCCACCAGTGATTTGTGGGGGTACGAGCAGTACTTC.

This clonotype was observed a few times. V usage is TRBV6-1 and J usage is TRBJ2-3; no reliable D call. The CDR3 runs 14 residues. In germline, CDR1 is MNHNS, CDR2 SASEGT. The ends were cut back, 5 bases at V and 2 bases at J, with 11 bases in the middle. CDR3 sequence reads: CASSSTSHTDTQYF. The CDR3, as DNA: TGTGCCAGCAGTTCTACCTCACACACAGATACGCAGTATTTT.

The V gene is TRBV18, the J gene TRBJ1-5, with 7 bases lining up with TRBD1. The length of the CDR3 is 14 residues. Germline loops: CDR1 KGHSH, CDR2 LQKENI. With V trimmed by 6 bases and J by 3 bases, 5 bases remained unmatched. DNA for the CDR3: TGTGCCAGCTCCCGGGACAGACTCAATCAGCCCCAGCATTTT. It is translated as CASSRDRLNQPQHF.

This clonotype showed up many times. The J gene is TRBJ1-4, the V gene TRBV7-2; 7 nucleotides line up with TRBD1. The CDR3 contains 17 residues. With 5 bases clipped from V and 7 bases from J, the junction kept 16 bases outside the gene matches. CDR1 is SGHTA, CDR2 FQGNSA, per germline. CDR3 amino acids: CASSVGFDRAGGEKLFF. The CDR3 DNA follows: TGTGCCAGCAGCGTAGGGTTTGACAGGGCGGGAGGTGAAAAACTGTTTTTT.

V is TRBV7-8 and J is TRBJ2-7; TRBD1 matches 10 bases. The CDR3 totals 15 residues. Germline V lookup: CDR1 SGHVS, CDR2 FQNEAQ. Trimming cost V 5 bases and J 3 bases; bases outside gene matches: 7. The CDR3 DNA reads TGTGCCAGCAGCCAGCACCGGGACAGGGGCTACGAGCAGTACGTC. Amino acids: CASSQHRDRGYEQYV.

The chain carries TRBV10-2 and TRBJ2-2; 7 positions match TRBD1. CDR1 and CDR2 (germline): WSHSY, SAAADI. Trimming at V came to 7 bases and at J to 4 bases, leaving 9 bases not matched to a gene. The CDR3 totals 15 residues. Written as DNA, the CDR3 is TGCGCCAGCAAGGGACCGACAGGGCTCACCGGGGAGCTGTTTTTT. Translating gives CASKGPTGLTGELFF.

This chain links TRBV7-3 with TRBJ1-1, with D tentatively TRBD1 (6 bases). Germline V gives CDR1 SGHTA, CDR2 FQGTGA. V gave up 2 bases and J gave up 5 bases, with 12 bases separating them. The CDR3 runs to 14 residues. CDR3 sequence reads: CASSLGPGVTEAFF. As DNA, the CDR3 is TGTGCCAGCAGCTTAGGCCCAGGGGTGACTGAAGCTTTCTTT.

Points on this clonotype: The junction and the germline gene differ at one end; a read error may be behind it. This chain uses TRBV7-2 with TRBJ2-5; D may be TRBD1 or TRBD2 (5 bases each). The CDR3 is 18 residues long. Germline V lookup: CDR1 SGHTA, CDR2 FQGNSA. The CDR3 sequence is CASSLAPSGALPGETQYF. CDR3 nucleotide sequence: TGTGCCAGCAGCCTAGCCCCATCCGGGGCCCTGCCGGGGGAGACCCAGTACTTC.

The table lists this clonotype with a few counts. The chain has TRBV5-1 and TRBJ1-4; TRBD1 is a possible D gene (5 bases). With 3 bases removed from V and 1 base from J, the gap between germline ends came to 13 bases. The V gene's germline CDR1 is SGHRS and CDR2 YFSETQ. The CDR3 length is 16 residues. The chain's CDR3 is CASSYPPGGTNEKLFF. For the CDR3, the DNA is TGCGCCAGCAGCTACCCCCCGGGGGGAACTAATGAAAAACTGTTTTTT.

The genes are TRBV24-1 and TRBJ2-7; perhaps TRBD1 as D (5 bases). Germline-derived CDR1 and CDR2 are KGHDR and SFDVKD. Trimming pared 5 bases from V and 2 bases from J, leaving 15 bases between. This CDR3 region has 15 residues. CDR3 in amino acids: CATSAVGTGTYEQYF. CDR3 DNA sequence: TGTGCCACCAGTGCGGTGGGAACAGGAACCTACGAGCAGTACTTC.

This clonotype was seen more than once but under ten times. The chain employs TRBV28 and TRBJ2-1, with TRBD2 identical over 13 bases. J gave up 8 bases and V 5 bases, and 9 bases lay outside the gene matches. Looked up from germline, CDR1 is MDHEN and CDR2 is SYDVKM. The CDR3 is 16 amino acids. In nucleotides, the CDR3 is TGTGCCAGCAGTAGCTTTAGGACTAGCGGGAGACATGAGCAGTTCTTC. Its protein is CASSSFRTSGRHEQFF. The full variable domain, rest sourced from reference TRBV28 and TRBJ2-1, is DVKVTQSSRYLVKRTGEKVFLECVQDMDHENMFWYRQDPGLGLRLIYFSYDVKMKEKGDIPEGYSVSREKKERFSLILESASTNQTSMYLCASSSFRTSGRHEQFFGPGTRLTVL.

This clonotype occurred many times. CDR3 protein: CASRGTRPPYEQYF. The CDR3 coding sequence is TGTGCCAGCAGGGGGACACGGCCGCCCTACGAGCAGTACTTC. The V and J genes are TRBV6-6 and TRBJ2-7, with a weak D call TRBD1 (6 bases). The V gene's germline CDR1 is MNHNY and CDR2 SVGAGI (reference sequence). CDR3 length equals 14 residues. The V gene lost 6 bases and the J gene lost 2 bases, with 14 bases spanning the gap.